This TCR beta chain was captured in a study of OX40 agonist ivuxolimab in advanced cancers. Overall study results and limits: CD4+ and CD8+ T cells in blood underwent clonal expansion by week 6 at 0.1 to 3.0 mg/kg. Normalized T-cell clonal expansion was also low in some nonresponders.

V lost 0 bases and J lost 3; bases outside the gene matches: 3. The CDR3 runs 14 residues. CDR1 and CDR2 (germline): SGHRS, YFSETQ. This clone was seen a single time. Its matching antigen is unknown. Different DNA sequences within this sample yield the same CDR3. Libraries were prepared by immunoSEQ multiplex PCR; TCRdb keeps only in-frame clonotypes and omits some of them. Counted here are some 57,000 clones, roughly 90% occurring once; the ten biggest clones make up about 5.1%. The specimen comprised CD4+ or CD8+ T cells sorted from blood, sampled in a trial of the OX40 agonist ivuxolimab. This receptor was identified in an adult with an advanced solid tumor such as melanoma, head and neck, liver or kidney cancer. The chain uses TRBV5-1 and TRBJ2-7; the match to TRBD1 covers 7 bases. CDR3 amino acids: CASSLGDRNYEQYF. The CDR3 DNA reads TGCGCCAGCAGCTTGGGGGACAGAAACTACGAGCAGTACTTC. The complete variable domain, with remaining parts taken from reference TRBV5-1 and TRBJ2-7, reads KAGVTQTPRYLIKTRGQQVTLSCSPISGHRSVSWYQQTPGQGLQFLFEYFSETQRNKGNFPGRFSGRQFSNSRSEMNVSTLELGDSALYLCASSLGDRNYEQYFGPGTRLTVT.